Each of the 8 T cell receptor beta chains below was sequenced from the same sample in a study of blood T cell repertoires in COVID-19. Sequencing was performed with immunoSEQ multiplex PCR; in TCRdb, only in-frame clones are kept and a portion is missing. The sample includes about 180,000 clones, 75% to 90% of them seen just once. Sequencing used peripheral blood. The receptors were sampled from a man aged 55 to 69 with acute or convalescent COVID-19.

The CDR3 nucleotides read TGTGCCACCCAGGCTCCGGGGTTCGGGGTCTACGAGCAGTACTTC. Residues: CATQAPGFGVYEQYF. This chain joins TRBV15 and TRBJ2-7; D perhaps matches TRBD2 (5 bases). Trimming cost V 8 bases and J 3 bases, with 20 bases left between them. The germline CDR1 and CDR2 sequences are LNHNV and YYDKDF (reference sequence). The CDR3 totals 15 residues.

V gene TRBV19 combines with J gene TRBJ2-7; D perhaps matches TRBD2 (5 bases). The CDR3 loop spans 11 amino acids. CDR1 is LNHDA and CDR2 is SQIVND in the germline V gene (reference sequence). Between the trimmed V and J ends, which lost 4 bases and 7 bases, there was a span of 8 bases. CDR3 nucleotide sequence: TGTGCCAGTAGTACAACTAGTGAGCAGTACTTC. This codes for CASSTTSEQYF.

This clone was seen just once. This chain connects TRBV5-1 to TRBJ2-1; the D gene is possibly TRBD1 (6 bases). Germline V lookup: CDR1 SGHRS, CDR2 YFSETQ. This CDR3 has 14 amino acids. The V gene lost 0 bases and the J gene lost 7 bases, with 11 bases spanning the gap. For the CDR3, the DNA is TGCGCCAGCAGCTTGGGGACAGAGAGTAATGAGCAGTTCTTC. The encoded protein is CASSLGTESNEQFF.

The chain couples TRBV6-6 to TRBJ1-1; 9 positions match TRBD1. CDR3 length equals 14 residues. J was trimmed by 1 base and V by 5 bases; bases with no gene match: 2. Germline V gene lookup returns CDR1 MNHNY and CDR2 SVGAGI (reference sequence). In nucleotides, the CDR3 is TGTGCCAGCAGTCAGGGACAGGGGAACACTGAAGCTTTCTTT. This gives the protein CASSQGQGNTEAFF.

This chain connects TRBV28 to TRBJ2-7; 11 bases align to TRBD2. Germline V lookup: CDR1 MDHEN, CDR2 SYDVKM. V lost 3 bases, J lost 3 bases, and 13 bases stayed unmatched. The CDR3 has 18 amino acids. In DNA, the CDR3 is TGTGCCAGCAGTTTGGGCCTAGCGGGAGGCTCCGGCCTCTACGAGCAGTACTTC. Protein: CASSLGLAGGSGLYEQYF. Together with reference TRBV28 and TRBJ2-7, the CDR3 gives the full variable domain: DVKVTQSSRYLVKRTGEKVFLECVQDMDHENMFWYRQDPGLGLRLIYFSYDVKMKEKGDIPEGYSVSREKKERFSLILESASTNQTSMYLCASSLGLAGGSGLYEQYFGPGTRLTVT.

V is TRBV19 and J is TRBJ1-1; 7 positions agree with TRBD1. The CDR3 length is 13 residues. The germline V gene has CDR1 LNHDA and CDR2 SQIVND (reference sequence). J was trimmed by 4 bases and V by 5 bases; bases with no gene match: 4. CDR3 region: CASSWDRPTEAFF. DNA for the CDR3: TGTGCCAGTAGTTGGGACAGACCCACTGAAGCTTTCTTT. Based on the CDR3 plus reference TRBV19 and TRBJ1-1, the full variable domain is DGGITQSPKYLFRKEGQNVTLSCEQNLNHDAMYWYRQDPGQGLRLIYYSQIVNDFQKGDIAEGYSVSREKKESFPLTVTSAQKNPTAFYLCASSWDRPTEAFFGQGTRLTVV.

This clone appeared a single time. This chain uses TRBV28 with TRBJ1-4; possibly TRBD1 for D (5 bases). CDR3 length: 14 amino acids. Trimming removed 5 bases at V and 8 bases at J, with 15 bases between. The germline V gene has CDR1 MDHEN and CDR2 SYDVKM. The CDR3 region is CASSERGLGEKLFF. The CDR3 DNA is TGTGCCAGCAGTGAGCGGGGACTAGGGGAAAAACTGTTTTTT.

The CDR3 loop reads CASSAGRDSPLHF. The CDR3, as DNA: TGTGCCAGCAGCGCAGGGAGGGATTCACCCCTCCACTTT. The V gene is TRBV28, the J gene TRBJ1-6, with D maybe TRBD1 (5 bases). CDR1 MDHEN and CDR2 SYDVKM come from the germline V gene. Trimming cost V 6 bases and J 8 bases, with 11 bases left between them. This CDR3 spans 13 amino acids. Filled out from reference TRBV28 and TRBJ1-6, the complete variable domain reads DVKVTQSSRYLVKRTGEKVFLECVQDMDHENMFWYRQDPGLGLRLIYFSYDVKMKEKGDIPEGYSVSREKKERFSLILESASTNQTSMYLCASSAGRDSPLHFGNGTRLTVT.